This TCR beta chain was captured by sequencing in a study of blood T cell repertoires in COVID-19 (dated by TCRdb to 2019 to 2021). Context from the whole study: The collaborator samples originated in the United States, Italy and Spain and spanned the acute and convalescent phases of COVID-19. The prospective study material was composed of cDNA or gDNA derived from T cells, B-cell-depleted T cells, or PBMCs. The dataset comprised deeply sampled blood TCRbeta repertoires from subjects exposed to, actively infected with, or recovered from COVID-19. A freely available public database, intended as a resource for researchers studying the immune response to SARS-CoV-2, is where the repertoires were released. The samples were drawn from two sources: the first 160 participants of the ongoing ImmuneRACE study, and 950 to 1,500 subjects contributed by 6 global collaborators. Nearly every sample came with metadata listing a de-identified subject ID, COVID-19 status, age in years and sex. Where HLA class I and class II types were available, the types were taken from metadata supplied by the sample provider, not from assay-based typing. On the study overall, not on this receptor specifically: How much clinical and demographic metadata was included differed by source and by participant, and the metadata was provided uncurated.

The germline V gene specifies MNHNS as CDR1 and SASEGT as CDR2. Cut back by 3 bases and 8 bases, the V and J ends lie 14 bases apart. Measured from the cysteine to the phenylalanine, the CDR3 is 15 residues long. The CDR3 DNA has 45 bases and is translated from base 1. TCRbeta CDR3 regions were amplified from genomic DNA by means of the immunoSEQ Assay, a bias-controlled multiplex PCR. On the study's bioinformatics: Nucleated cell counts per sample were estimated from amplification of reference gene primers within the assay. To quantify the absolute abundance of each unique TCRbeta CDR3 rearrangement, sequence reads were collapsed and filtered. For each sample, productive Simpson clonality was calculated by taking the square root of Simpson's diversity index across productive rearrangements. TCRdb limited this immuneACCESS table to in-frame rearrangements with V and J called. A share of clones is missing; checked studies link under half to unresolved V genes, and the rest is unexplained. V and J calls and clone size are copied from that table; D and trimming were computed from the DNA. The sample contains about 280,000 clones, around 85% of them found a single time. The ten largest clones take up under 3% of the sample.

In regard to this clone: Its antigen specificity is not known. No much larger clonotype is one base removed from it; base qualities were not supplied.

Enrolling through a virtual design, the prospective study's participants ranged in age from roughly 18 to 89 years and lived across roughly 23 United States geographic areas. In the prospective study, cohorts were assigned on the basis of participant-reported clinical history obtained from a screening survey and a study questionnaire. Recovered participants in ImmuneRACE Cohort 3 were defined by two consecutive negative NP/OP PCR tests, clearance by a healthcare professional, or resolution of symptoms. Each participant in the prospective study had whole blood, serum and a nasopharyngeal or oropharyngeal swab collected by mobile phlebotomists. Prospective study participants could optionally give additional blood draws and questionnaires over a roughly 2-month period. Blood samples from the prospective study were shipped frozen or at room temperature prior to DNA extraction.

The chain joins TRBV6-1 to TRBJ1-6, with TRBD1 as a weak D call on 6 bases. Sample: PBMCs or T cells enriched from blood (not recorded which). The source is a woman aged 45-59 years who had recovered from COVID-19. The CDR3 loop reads CASSDRDTLYSPLHF. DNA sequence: TGTGCCAGCAGTGACCGGGACACCCTATATTCACCCCTCCACTTT.